A selection of T cell receptor beta chains follows, all from one sample in a study of blood T cell repertoires in COVID-19. Repertoires were generated with immunoSEQ multiplex PCR, while TCRdb's copy carries only in-frame clones and drops some. The sample lists roughly 340,000 clones; 85% to 90% were seen once. Sequencing input: PBMCs or T cells enriched from blood (not recorded which). The receptors originated from a man aged 18 to 30 who had recovered from COVID-19. Each CDR3 is given with its conserved first and last residue. A D gene is named only where the DNA matches it firmly. The size entry is marked missing in some rows and otherwise reads once, few, many or a size class.

v_call,clone_size,j_call,d_call,cdr3_aa,cdr3_nt
TRBV9,once,TRBJ2-1,-,CASSVGQGGGNEQFF,TGTGCCAGCAGCGTAGGGCAGGGAGGCGGCAATGAGCAGTTCTTC
TRBV29-1,-,TRBJ2-1,-,CSVEGGAYNEQFF,TGCAGCGTTGAAGGCGGGGCCTACAATGAGCAGTTCTTC
TRBV28,-,TRBJ2-7,TRBD1,CASSPPGQGAVLEQYF,TGTGCCAGCAGTCCCCCAGGACAGGGAGCGGTATTGGAGCAGTACTTC
TRBV4-2,-,TRBJ2-2,TRBD2,CASSQVLGLAGVHGELFF,TGTGCCAGCAGCCAAGTACTGGGACTAGCGGGAGTTCACGGGGAGCTGTTTTTT
TRBV5-1,few,TRBJ1-1,-,CASSLGLEPEAFF,TGCGCCAGCAGCTTGGGACTGGAACCTGAAGCTTTCTTT
TRBV5-4,-,TRBJ1-2,TRBD1,CASSSQGDGYTF,TGTGCCAGCAGCTCCCAGGGGGATGGCTACACCTTC
TRBV7-8,-,TRBJ2-6,TRBD1,CASSPTPGTGLSGANVLTF,TGTGCCAGCAGCCCCACCCCCGGGACAGGGCTCTCTGGGGCCAACGTCCTGACTTTC
TRBV6-5,-,TRBJ2-7,-,CASSKGRAGSYEQYF,TGTGCCAGCAGCAAGGGGAGAGCGGGCTCCTACGAGCAGTACTTC
TRBV3-1/TRBV3-2,-,TRBJ2-1,TRBD1,CASSQIGGGRGHGNEQFF,TGTGCCAGCAGCCAAATAGGAGGAGGCAGGGGGCATGGCAATGAGCAGTTCTTC
TRBV28,-,TRBJ1-2,-,CASSQGNNNGYTF,TGTGCCAGCAGTCAGGGTAACAACAATGGCTACACCTTC
TRBV19,-,TRBJ2-5,-,CASSTLGETQYF,TGTGCCAGTAGTACCCTAGGTGAGACCCAGTACTTC
TRBV3-1/TRBV3-2,-,TRBJ2-1,-,CASSQAGEGNEQFF,TGTGCCAGCAGCCAAGCGGGAGAGGGGAATGAGCAGTTCTTC
TRBV21-1,-,TRBJ1-4,-,CASSNRAATTNEKLFF,TGTGCCAGCAGCAATAGAGCGGCTACAACTAATGAAAAACTGTTTTTT
TRBV18,-,TRBJ2-1,TRBD2,CASSPPSGGPGGEQFF,TGTGCCAGCTCACCGCCTAGCGGGGGACCAGGGGGGGAGCAGTTCTTC
TRBV20-1,-,TRBJ2-7,TRBD2,CSASPPSGEQYF,TGCAGTGCTAGTCCCCCTAGCGGCGAGCAGTACTTC
TRBV19,-,TRBJ2-7,-,CASSIFGGIGYEQYF,TGTGCCAGTAGTATATTTGGCGGGATAGGGTACGAGCAGTACTTC
TRBV20-1,-,TRBJ2-3,-,CSASQGTTQYF,TGCAGTGCTTCTCAGGGCACGACGCAGTATTTT
TRBV5-1,-,TRBJ2-3,-,CASIGDVDTQYF,TGCGCCAGCATCGGGGATGTCGATACGCAGTATTTT
TRBV27,-,TRBJ1-1,-,CASSSTGNTEAFF,TGTGCCAGCAGTTCTACAGGGAACACTGAAGCTTTCTTT
TRBV11-2,-,TRBJ1-1,TRBD1,CASSRTGATEAFF,TGTGCCAGCAGTCGCACAGGGGCTACTGAAGCTTTCTTT
TRBV4-1,-,TRBJ1-1,TRBD1,CASSPGTGLNTEAFF,TGCGCCAGCAGCCCTGGGACAGGTTTGAACACTGAAGCTTTCTTT
TRBV6-5,-,TRBJ2-2,-,CASSPKVTTGELFF,TGTGCCAGCAGTCCTAAAGTAACCACCGGGGAGCTGTTTTTT
TRBV9,-,TRBJ2-2,-,CASSVAGLVNTGELFF,TGTGCCAGCAGCGTAGCGGGACTTGTGAACACCGGGGAGCTGTTTTTT
TRBV4-1,-,TRBJ2-3,TRBD2,CASSVDLLAGGTDTQYF,TGCGCCAGCAGCGTCGACCTGCTAGCGGGGGGCACAGATACGCAGTATTTT
TRBV6-5,few,TRBJ1-2,-,CATERPVSGVYGYTF,TGTGCCACAGAAAGGCCCGTCTCAGGGGTCTATGGCTACACCTTC
TRBV18,-,TRBJ2-5,-,CASSPESDQETQYF,TGTGCCAGCTCACCGGAAAGCGACCAAGAGACCCAGTACTTC
TRBV5-6,-,TRBJ1-3,-,CASSFSGAGWSGNTIYF,TGTGCCAGCAGCTTCTCCGGAGCTGGGTGGTCTGGAAACACCATATATTTT
TRBV12-3/TRBV12-4,-,TRBJ2-7,-,CASSGQLYEQYF,TGTGCCAGCAGTGGGCAGCTCTACGAGCAGTACTTC
TRBV7-6,-,TRBJ2-7,-,CASSPEYEQLYEQYF,TGTGCCAGCAGCCCCGAGTACGAACAGCTCTACGAGCAGTACTTC
TRBV3-1/TRBV3-2,-,TRBJ1-1,TRBD1,CASSRGQGREWTEAFF,TGTGCCAGCAGCCGGGGACAGGGAAGAGAGTGGACTGAAGCTTTCTTT
TRBV27,-,TRBJ1-5,-,CASRADSNQPQHF,TGTGCCAGCAGGGCAGATAGCAATCAGCCCCAGCATTTT
TRBV11-3,-,TRBJ1-3,-,CASSHGGGNTIYF,TGTGCCAGCAGCCACGGCGGGGGAAACACCATATATTTT
TRBV4-3,-,TRBJ1-2,TRBD1,CASSQDRQGGYGYTF,TGCGCCAGCAGCCAAGATCGACAGGGAGGCTATGGCTACACCTTC
TRBV5-1,-,TRBJ1-1,TRBD1,CASSLTGRGTEAFF,TGCGCCAGCAGCCTGACAGGGCGGGGCACTGAAGCTTTCTTT
TRBV11-3,-,TRBJ2-1,TRBD2,CASSLGGGRALDEQFF,TGTGCCAGCAGCTTAGGGGGCGGGAGGGCCTTAGATGAGCAGTTCTTC
TRBV11-3,-,TRBJ1-1,-,CASSLGGDNTEAFF,TGTGCCAGCAGCTTAGGAGGAGATAACACTGAAGCTTTCTTT
TRBV5-1,-,TRBJ2-6,-,CASSRPFSGANVLTF,TGCGCCAGCAGTCGTCCCTTCTCTGGGGCCAACGTCCTGACTTTC
TRBV7-6,-,TRBJ2-7,-,CASSRLDGEQYF,TGTGCCAGCAGCAGACTAGACGGCGAGCAGTACTTC
TRBV7-3,once,TRBJ2-1,TRBD2,CASSSRTSFDEQFF,TGTGCCAGCAGCTCCAGGACTAGCTTCGATGAGCAGTTCTTC
TRBV6-1,-,TRBJ1-6,TRBD1,CASSEQIVGGAIHSPLHF,TGTGCCAGCAGTGAACAGATCGTAGGGGGCGCGATCCATTCACCCCTCCACTTT
TRBV5-1,-,TRBJ2-1,TRBD1,CASSPGQGVDEQFF,TGCGCCAGCAGCCCAGGACAGGGGGTAGATGAGCAGTTCTTC
TRBV4-3,-,TRBJ2-7,TRBD2,CASSQGLAGHAYEQYF,TGCGCCAGCAGCCAAGGACTAGCGGGACACGCCTACGAGCAGTACTTC
TRBV2,-,TRBJ1-6,-,CASRYHVGPKSPLHF,TGTGCCAGCAGGTACCATGTGGGCCCTAAGTCACCCCTCCACTTT
TRBV11-2,-,TRBJ2-1,TRBD2,CASSQTSGLRYSSYNEQFF,TGTGCCAGCAGCCAAACTAGCGGGCTTCGGTATAGCTCCTACAATGAGCAGTTCTTC
TRBV10-3,once,TRBJ2-3,TRBD1,CAISGQGAATTQYF,TGTGCCATCAGTGGACAGGGGGCTGCCACTACGCAGTATTTT
TRBV7-2,-,TRBJ1-2,TRBD1,CASSSQGGNYGYTF,TGTGCCAGCAGCTCCCAGGGGGGAAACTATGGCTACACCTTC
TRBV4-1,-,TRBJ2-7,TRBD2,CASSQYEMTSGSTYEQYF,TGCGCCAGCAGCCAATACGAAATGACTAGCGGGAGCACCTACGAGCAGTACTTC
TRBV4-2,few,TRBJ2-1,-,CASSLDLEGNEQFF,TGTGCCAGCAGCCTTGATCTAGAGGGCAATGAGCAGTTCTTC
TRBV19,-,TRBJ1-2,-,CASRGTGTADYGYTF,TGTGCCAGTAGGGGCACAGGGACCGCGGACTATGGCTACACCTTC
TRBV10-2,few,TRBJ1-5,-,CASSESIFRGVSNQPQHF,TGCGCCAGCAGTGAGTCGATATTTCGGGGGGTTAGCAATCAGCCCCAGCATTTT
TRBV6-2/TRBV6-3,-,TRBJ2-7,-,CASSYYRDTSYEQYF,TGTGCCAGCAGTTACTACCGGGATACCTCCTACGAGCAGTACTTC